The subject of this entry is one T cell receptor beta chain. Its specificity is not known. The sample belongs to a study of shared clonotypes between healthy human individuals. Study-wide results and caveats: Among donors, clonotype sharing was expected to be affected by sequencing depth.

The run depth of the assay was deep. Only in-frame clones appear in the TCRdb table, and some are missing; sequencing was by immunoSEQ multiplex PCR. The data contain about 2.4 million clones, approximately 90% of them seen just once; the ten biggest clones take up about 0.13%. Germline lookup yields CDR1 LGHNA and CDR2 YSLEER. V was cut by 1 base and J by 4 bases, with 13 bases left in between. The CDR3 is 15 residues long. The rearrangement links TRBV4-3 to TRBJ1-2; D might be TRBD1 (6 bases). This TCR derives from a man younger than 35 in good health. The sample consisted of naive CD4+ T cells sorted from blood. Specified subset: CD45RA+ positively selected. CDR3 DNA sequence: TGCGCCAGCAGCCAAGGTTCACAGGGCTTCTATGGCTACACCTTC. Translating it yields CASSQGSQGFYGYTF.